The TCR beta chain described here comes from a study of T-cell memory formation after mild COVID-19. Whole-study context: In these data, TCR clusters were largely donor specific.

For this clonotype: Its antigen is as yet unknown.

From the 5' RACE reads, TCRdb called clonotypes with MiXCR, one entry per CDR3 protein. The data contain roughly 310,000 distinct CDR3 sequences, about 16% of them singletons. Study outcomes and limitations: The finding that pre-infection memory included some responding clones suggested that cross-reactive memory joined.

V dropped 5 bases and J dropped 2; count of bases not matched to a gene: 9. CDR1 and CDR2 from the germline V gene are SGHAT and FQNNGV. The CDR3 extends over 16 amino acids. This receptor was obtained from a man younger than 30 who had mild COVID-19 (a few samples of this study predate the infection). Cell type and time point are not known. Sequencing was done on a sample of PBMCs or a T cell subset sorted from them (not recorded which). The V gene is TRBV11-2, the J gene TRBJ2-1; 7 nucleotides match TRBD1. The CDR3 sequence: CASSVTGEYPYNEQFF. Written as DNA, the CDR3 is TGTGCCAGCAGCGTAACAGGGGAATACCCCTACAATGAGCAGTTCTTC.